The T cell receptor (beta chain) under discussion was sequenced for a study of radiotherapy plus CTLA-4 blockade in lung cancer. Across the study: An objective response was seen in about 17% of patients, and disease control in about 31%.

For this clone: What it binds is not known.

V lost 3 bases to trimming and J lost 1 base; unmatched junction nucleotides: 5. Germline CDR1 KGHSH, CDR2 LQKENI. This CDR3 comprises 16 residues. The method was immunoSEQ multiplex PCR; TCRdb's version includes in-frame clones alone and lacks a portion of them. The sample includes tens of thousands of clones, 70% to 90% of them seen just once. Receiving focal radiation plus CTLA-4 blockade with ipilimumab were patients who had chemo-refractory metastatic non-small-cell lung cancer. Broader study findings: An expansion of tumor-derived TCR clones occurred in blood after radiotherapy plus ipilimumab. Among reported predictors of response, early blood T cell clone dynamics with interferon-beta performed best.

This material consisted of peripheral blood, taken from a patient treated with radiotherapy plus ipilimumab. The V and J genes are TRBV18 and TRBJ2-7; 11 bases map to TRBD2. The TCR originated in a human donor with non-small cell lung cancer whose response to radiotherapy plus ipilimumab could not be evaluated. The CDR3 DNA sequence: TGTGCCAGCTCACCCGCGGGACTAGCGGATTCCTACGAGCAGTACTTC. It specifies CASSPAGLADSYEQYF.